A single sample gave rise to the 8 T cell receptor beta chains below, sequenced in a study of response to subunit inactivated influenza vaccine. TCRdb used MiXCR to reprocess the RT-PCR reads, holding one entry per CDR3 protein. The profile covers about 300,000 distinct CDR3 sequences, with roughly 22% appearing a single time and 10% taken by the ten largest. Sequencing was performed on PBMCs from blood, taken approximately 20 months after vaccination. The receptor set was obtained from a man aged 50-75 years who received an inactivated influenza vaccine.

This clonotype was recorded a few times. The chain carries TRBV6-2 or TRBV6-3 and TRBJ1-1; D is undetermined. This CDR3 is built from 15 residues. Germline-derived CDR1 and CDR2 are MNHEY and SVGEGT. Trimming removed 0 bases at V and 1 base at J, with 9 bases between. CDR3 DNA: TGTGCCAGCAGTTACTCAACCTGGGGGAACACTGAAGCTTTCTTT. Encoded protein: CASSYSTWGNTEAFF.

Ten or more counts support this clonotype. V and J are TRBV19 and TRBJ2-7; the D gene is possibly TRBD2 (6 bases). Trimming stripped 3 bases from V and 0 bases from J, with 15 bases between. CDR3 length equals 16 residues. Germline V gives CDR1 LNHDA, CDR2 SQIVND (reference sequence). This CDR3 is CASSISADGSSYEQYF. The CDR3 DNA reads as TGTGCCAGTAGTATTTCAGCGGACGGGAGCTCCTACGAGCAGTACTTC.

This clonotype has just a few counts. The chain recombines TRBV11-2 with TRBJ1-4; 9 bases agree with TRBD1. This CDR3 is built from 17 residues. The V segment lost 3 bases and the J segment 8 bases; nucleotides outside the gene matches: 13. CDR1 and CDR2 (germline): SGHAT, FQNNGV. The CDR3 region is CASSFTVPGQGGEKLFF. The CDR3 DNA reads TGTGCCAGCAGCTTCACCGTTCCGGGACAGGGAGGCGAAAAACTGTTTTTT.

A few counts support this clonotype. The chain combines TRBV6-5 with TRBJ2-7; no firm D call. Germline CDR1 MNHEY, CDR2 SVGAGI. The CDR3 is 13 amino acids. V was cut by 0 bases and J by 5 bases, with 8 bases left in between. This CDR3 reads CASSYSTWDEQYF. CDR3 sequence (DNA): TGTGCCAGCAGTTACTCGACCTGGGACGAGCAGTACTTC.

The CDR3 region has the DNA TGCAGTGCAAAAGAAGGAGGAAACCCTGAAGCTTTCTTT. It specifies CSAKEGGNPEAFF. The V and J genes are TRBV20-1 and TRBJ1-1; D is uncertain. CDR3 size: 13 residues. Germline-derived CDR1 and CDR2 are DFQATT and SNEGSKA (reference sequence). V was clipped by 6 bases and J by 6 bases, with 17 bases between them.

The V and J genes are TRBV20-1 and TRBJ2-3; 8 nucleotides align to TRBD2. V shed 3 bases, J shed 4 bases, and the junction held 15 bases outside the gene matches. The CDR3 has 17 amino acids. In germline, CDR1 is DFQATT, CDR2 SNEGSKA (reference sequence). CDR3 in DNA: TGCAGTGCTAGCCCCATTGGAGGCGGGGGGTCCGCAGATACGCAGTATTTT. The encoded protein is CSASPIGGGGSADTQYF.

V and J are TRBV20-1 and TRBJ1-5; D ambiguous. Germline assignment: CDR1 DFQATT and CDR2 SNEGSKA (reference sequence). The CDR3 has 14 amino acids. V was cut by 2 bases and J by 0 bases, with 8 bases left in between. The CDR3 here is CSARPGFSNQPQHF. The CDR3 DNA reads as TGCAGTGCTAGACCGGGATTTAGCAATCAGCCCCAGCATTTT.

CDR3 loop: CASSLSTGEQFF. CDR3 coding DNA: TGTGCCAGCAGTTTATCGACGGGAGAGCAGTTCTTC. The V gene is TRBV28, the J gene TRBJ2-1, with TRBD2 as a possible D gene (5 bases). The CDR3 is 12 residues long. V lost 1 base to trimming and J lost 10 bases, with 8 bases between them. Germline assignment: CDR1 MDHEN and CDR2 SYDVKM.